These T cell receptor beta chains were read from a single sample in a study of T cell responses to AZD1222 COVID-19 vaccine. Assay used: immunoSEQ multiplex PCR; TCRdb lists only in-frame clones, some missing. The repertoire consists of roughly 160,000 clones, with 87% occurring once and the leading ten covering around 1%. The source material was peripheral blood, sampled 28 days after the second AZD1222 dose. The receptors here all came from an adult who received the AZD1222 COVID-19 vaccine. The CDR3 runs from the conserved cysteine through the conserved F or W. Fields, in order: D gene, clone size, V gene, J gene, CDR3 DNA, CDR3 protein. The D gene is left open where the match is weak. Expanded clones get a size class; other rows say once, few or many, or leave the size out.

d_call: -; clone_size: -; v_call: TRBV5-5; j_call: TRBJ1-3; cdr3_nt: TGTGCCAGCAGCTTGGAAACCCGGGGCAGAGCCAGAAACACCATATATTTT; cdr3_aa: CASSLETRGRARNTIYF
d_call: -; clone_size: -; v_call: TRBV12-3/TRBV12-4; j_call: TRBJ2-4; cdr3_nt: TGTGCCAGCGGGGAAGCCAAAAACATTCAGTACTTC; cdr3_aa: CASGEAKNIQYF
d_call: TRBD1; clone_size: once; v_call: TRBV27; j_call: TRBJ1-1; cdr3_nt: TGTGCCAGCAGGCAAGGGACAGCGAACACTGAAGCTTTCTTT; cdr3_aa: CASRQGTANTEAFF
d_call: -; clone_size: -; v_call: TRBV7-8; j_call: TRBJ2-7; cdr3_nt: TGTGCCAGCAGCTACGGACAGATAAACTCCTACGAGCAGTACTTC; cdr3_aa: CASSYGQINSYEQYF
d_call: -; clone_size: -; v_call: TRBV5-6; j_call: TRBJ1-2; cdr3_nt: TGTGCCAGCAGCGCGAACAGTCAAGGCTACACCTTC; cdr3_aa: CASSANSQGYTF
d_call: -; clone_size: -; v_call: TRBV7-9; j_call: TRBJ1-1; cdr3_nt: TGTGCCAGCCTCCCGGAGCGTCAGACAGAAGCTTTCTTT; cdr3_aa: CASLPERQTEAFF
d_call: -; clone_size: -; v_call: TRBV24-1; j_call: TRBJ1-3; cdr3_nt: TGTGCCACCGAGACAGGCTGCGGAAACACCATATATTTT; cdr3_aa: CATETGCGNTIYF
d_call: -; clone_size: -; v_call: TRBV18; j_call: TRBJ2-7; cdr3_nt: TGTGCCAGCTCATCGACTTTAGGATCCTACGAGCAGTACTTC; cdr3_aa: CASSSTLGSYEQYF
d_call: -; clone_size: -; v_call: TRBV5-4; j_call: TRBJ2-6; cdr3_nt: TGTGCCAGCAGCATAGTGGCTTCCGGGGCCAACGTCCTGACTTTC; cdr3_aa: CASSIVASGANVLTF
d_call: TRBD2; clone_size: -; v_call: TRBV3-1/TRBV3-2; j_call: TRBJ2-3; cdr3_nt: TGTGCCAGCAGCCAAGATCTAGCGGGGGGCTACACAGATACGCAGTATTTT; cdr3_aa: CASSQDLAGGYTDTQYF
d_call: -; clone_size: -; v_call: TRBV19; j_call: TRBJ1-1; cdr3_nt: TGTGCCAGTAGTGTGGGCGGGGCAGTTAGAGGGGCTTTCTTT; cdr3_aa: CASSVGGAVRGAFF
d_call: TRBD1; clone_size: -; v_call: TRBV12-3/TRBV12-4; j_call: TRBJ1-2; cdr3_nt: TGTGCCAGCAGTTTGGGACAGACCTATGGCTACACCTTC; cdr3_aa: CASSLGQTYGYTF
d_call: -; clone_size: -; v_call: TRBV4-1; j_call: TRBJ1-2; cdr3_nt: TGCGCCAGCAGCCAAGATCGAAGTGGGGGCTACTATGGCTACACCTTC; cdr3_aa: CASSQDRSGGYYGYTF
d_call: TRBD2; clone_size: -; v_call: TRBV2; j_call: TRBJ2-6; cdr3_nt: TGTGCTCAGCGGGGGGGGCAGCTAGCTGGGGCCAACGTCCTGACTTTC; cdr3_aa: CAQRGGQLAGANVLTF
d_call: TRBD2; clone_size: -; v_call: TRBV5-1; j_call: TRBJ2-5; cdr3_nt: TGCGCCAGCAGCTTAGACCTAGCGGGGGGAAAAGAGACCCAGTACTTC; cdr3_aa: CASSLDLAGGKETQYF